The 25 T cell receptor beta chains below all came from one sample that was sequenced in a study of blood T cell repertoires in COVID-19. Generated by immunoSEQ multiplex PCR, the TCRdb table keeps only in-frame clones and is missing some. Of about 150,000 clones listed, roughly 84% are singletons. The specimen sequenced was peripheral blood. These receptors came from a woman aged 55-70 years with COVID-19, enrolled during active disease.

The V gene is TRBV30, the J gene TRBJ2-2; TRBD2 matches at 7 bases. In germline, CDR1 is GTSNPN, CDR2 SVGIG (reference sequence). This CDR3 comprises 15 residues. J gave up 2 bases and V 2 bases, and 5 bases lay outside the gene matches. CDR3 protein: CAWSTRGVNTGELFF. The CDR3, as DNA: TGTGCCTGGAGTACCCGGGGGGTCAACACCGGGGAGCTGTTTTTT.

The rearrangement links TRBV24-1 to TRBJ2-7; 13 bases match TRBD2. With 6 bases clipped from V and 2 bases from J, the junction kept 9 bases outside the gene matches. Germline lookup yields CDR1 KGHDR and CDR2 SFDVKD. This CDR3 contains 17 residues. In DNA form, the CDR3 reads TGTGCCACCAGTAAAGGGACTAGCGGGATAGTCGCCTACGAGCAGTACTTC. Protein product: CATSKGTSGIVAYEQYF.

Details on this clone: Different DNA sequences within this sample yield the same CDR3. The chain employs TRBV5-1 and TRBJ2-2; D might be TRBD2 (6 bases). Germline CDR1 SGHRS, CDR2 YFSETQ. The CDR3 runs to 13 residues. V gave up 4 bases and J gave up 5 bases, with 9 bases separating them. CDR3 residues: CASSAGGTGELFF. For the CDR3, the DNA is TGCGCCAGCAGCGCCGGGGGTACCGGGGAGCTGTTTTTT.

V is TRBV4-1 and J is TRBJ1-4; no clear D gene. CDR3 length equals 14 residues. V shed 4 bases and J shed 5 bases, with 11 bases lying between them. In germline, CDR1 is MGHRA, CDR2 YSYEKL. The CDR3 coding sequence is TGCGCCAGCAGCCGTAGAACCCCCAATGAAAAACTGTTTTTT. Amino acid sequence: CASSRRTPNEKLFF.

This chain uses TRBV9 with TRBJ2-1; 10 nucleotides match TRBD2. Germline V gives CDR1 SGDLS, CDR2 YYNGEE. This CDR3 is built from 15 residues. With V trimmed by 4 bases and J by 7 bases, 8 bases remained unmatched. The CDR3 DNA follows: TGTGCCAGCAGCAAAGCGGGGGGGCCAGGGAATGAGCAGTTCTTC. It is translated as CASSKAGGPGNEQFF.

The chain is built from TRBV18 and TRBJ2-5, with D tentatively TRBD1 (5 bases). The germline CDR1 and CDR2 sequences are KGHSH and LQKENI. V lost 0 bases and J 3 bases, leaving 5 bases between the germline ends. The CDR3 runs 13 residues. The CDR3 DNA reads TGTGCCAGCTCACCACCGACAGAAGAGACCCAGTACTTC. It specifies CASSPPTEETQYF.

The rearrangement joins TRBV7-8 to TRBJ1-1; unclear D gene. The CDR3 is made up of 14 amino acids. The germline V and J ends were trimmed by 3 bases and 2 bases, with 10 bases remaining between them. Per germline, CDR1 SGHVS and CDR2 FQNEAQ. The CDR3 coding sequence is TGTGCCAGCAGCTTCTTACCGGTCAACACTGAAGCTTTCTTT. Amino acid sequence: CASSFLPVNTEAFF.

On this clone: Distinct nucleotide sequences in the sample also encode this CDR3. J is TRBJ2-7 and V is TRBV9; 12 nucleotides align to TRBD1. CDR3 size: 14 residues. Germline V gene lookup returns CDR1 SGDLS and CDR2 YYNGEE. V lost 4 bases, J lost 4 bases, and 3 bases stayed unmatched. CDR3 DNA sequence: TGTGCCAGCAGCCCGGGACAGGGGGCATACGAGCAGTACTTC. Its protein product is CASSPGQGAYEQYF.

This chain connects TRBV25-1 to TRBJ1-5, with 7 bases fitting TRBD1. The CDR3 runs to 15 residues. J was trimmed by 11 bases and V by 5 bases; bases with no gene match: 15. Germline lookup yields CDR1 MGHDK and CDR2 SYGVNS. CDR3 coding DNA: TGTGCCAGCAGTCCCTCGACAGGGTCGCTAGTAGCCCAGCATTTT. Translated, it gives CASSPSTGSLVAQHF.

As concerns this clone: Other DNA sequences of this sample code for an identical CDR3. The chain has TRBV4-1 and TRBJ1-1, with D unclear. Germline V lookup: CDR1 MGHRA, CDR2 YSYEKL. The V end lost 0 bases, the J end lost 2 bases, and 4 bases lay between the germline ends. There are 13 residues in the CDR3. This CDR3 is CASSQDSNTEAFF. DNA for the CDR3: TGCGCCAGCAGCCAAGACAGTAACACTGAAGCTTTCTTT.

The chain links TRBV4-1 to TRBJ2-5; 12 nucleotides align to TRBD1. CDR1 is MGHRA and CDR2 is YSYEKL in the germline V gene. V shed 1 base and J 3 bases; nucleotides not matched to a gene: 9. This CDR3 region has 18 residues. The CDR3, as DNA: TGCGCCAGCAGCCAAGTGGAGGGGACAGGGGGCGCGGAAGAGACCCAGTACTTC. Translated: CASSQVEGTGGAEETQYF.

The chain is built from TRBV18 and TRBJ1-1, with a possible D match to TRBD1 (5 bases). The germline gives CDR1 KGHSH, CDR2 LQKENI. Deletions cut 5 bases from V and 1 base from J, with 20 bases between. This CDR3 spans 17 amino acids. CDR3 DNA: TGTGCCAGCTCAGACTATCGCCCGGGACTCAGGAACACTGAAGCTTTCTTT. Residues: CASSDYRPGLRNTEAFF.

The CDR3, as DNA: TGTGCCATCCTGAGCGCGGGGGTCGGCACTGAAGCTTTCTTT. It is translated as CAILSAGVGTEAFF. This chain uses TRBV6-5 with TRBJ1-1; D might be TRBD1 (5 bases). Germline CDR1 and CDR2: MNHEY and SVGAGI. The CDR3 runs to 14 residues. Trimming left V 10 bases short and J 4 bases short, with 19 bases between.

This clone was recorded only once. This chain links TRBV4-2 with TRBJ2-7; D ambiguous. This CDR3 has 13 residues. V was trimmed by 0 bases and J by 5 bases, leaving 8 bases between them. Per germline, CDR1 LGHNA and CDR2 YNFKEQ. The DNA of the CDR3 is TGTGCCAGCAGCCAAGAAATTCTCCACGAGCAGTACTTC. Translation: CASSQEILHEQYF.

The rearrangement links TRBV27 to TRBJ1-5; 7 positions agree with TRBD1. The CDR3 runs 18 residues. With 5 bases clipped from V and 2 bases from J, the junction kept 15 bases outside the gene matches. Germline V lookup: CDR1 MNHEY, CDR2 SMNVEV (reference sequence). The CDR3 bases are TGTGCCAGCAGTCCCCTCACGGACAGGCTCGGGGGCAATCAGCCCCAGCATTTT. It codes for CASSPLTDRLGGNQPQHF.

This clone was counted ten times or more. The chain couples TRBV3-1 (or the pseudogene TRBV3-2) to TRBJ1-2; unclear D gene. The CDR3 is 15 amino acids. Germline V CDR1 and CDR2: LGHDT, YNNKEL (reference sequence). V was cut by 1 base and J by 3 bases, with 12 bases left in between. CDR3 sequence: CASSQVHREDYGYTF. CDR3 sequence (DNA): TGTGCCAGCAGCCAAGTTCACCGGGAGGACTATGGCTACACCTTC.

The chain uses TRBV6-5 and TRBJ1-6; D not resolved. The germline CDR1 and CDR2 sequences are MNHEY and SVGAGI. Trimming cost V 0 bases and J 0 bases, with 6 bases left between them. The CDR3 is 16 residues long. The CDR3 nucleotides read TGTGCCAGCAGTTACTCGATGGCCTCCTATAATTCACCCCTCCACTTT. Translation: CASSYSMASYNSPLHF.

This chain uses TRBV5-5 with TRBJ1-1, with unresolved D. The CDR3 length is 12 residues. The V gene's germline CDR1 is SGHKS and CDR2 YYEKEE (reference sequence). Trimming left V 4 bases short and J 4 bases short, with 8 bases between. The chain's CDR3 is CASSPLRTEAFF. CDR3 nucleotide sequence: TGTGCCAGCAGCCCCCTTCGCACTGAAGCTTTCTTT.

V usage is TRBV19 and J usage is TRBJ2-4; possibly TRBD1 for D (6 bases). The CDR3 is 12 residues long. V was clipped by 8 bases and J by 3 bases, with 8 bases between them. The V gene's germline CDR1 is LNHDA and CDR2 SQIVND (reference sequence). The CDR3 loop reads CASRGGKNIQYF. CDR3 sequence (DNA): TGTGCCAGTCGAGGGGGCAAAAACATTCAGTACTTC.

The rearrangement joins TRBV14 to TRBJ1-1; no reliable D call. Germline V gene lookup returns CDR1 SGHDN and CDR2 FVKESK. The CDR3 covers 17 residues. The V and J ends lost 0 bases and 1 base respectively, with 15 bases between them. The CDR3 DNA is TGTGCCAGCAGCCAAGACCACGGACTAATCACGAACACTGAAGCTTTCTTT. Amino acid sequence: CASSQDHGLITNTEAFF.

This rearrangement joins TRBV5-1 to TRBJ2-6; 7 nucleotides agree with TRBD2. The junction had 2 bases not matched to a gene; V was cut back by 2 bases and J by 3 bases. Germline V lookup: CDR1 SGHRS, CDR2 YFSETQ. There are 15 residues in the CDR3. CDR3 DNA sequence: TGCGCCAGCAGCTTACTAGCGATTGGGGCCAACGTCCTGACTTTC. Translating gives CASSLLAIGANVLTF.

In regard to this clone: A junction end diverges from the germline sequence, so it may reflect a read error. The chain is built from TRBV2 and TRBJ1-1, with D uncertain. CDR1 SNHLY and CDR2 FYNNEI come from the germline V gene. The CDR3 sequence is 13 residues long. The CDR3 bases are TGTGCCAGCACCTCGGCTCCGAACACTAAAGCTTTCTTT. It specifies CASTSAPNTKAFF.

CDR3 bases: TGTGCCAGCAAGGGCGGCGGGGCTAGCTCCTACGAGCAGTACGTC. This translates into CASKGGGASSYEQYV. The chain is built from TRBV2 and TRBJ2-7, with a tentative D call TRBD2 (6 bases). Germline lookup yields CDR1 SNHLY and CDR2 FYNNEI. CDR3 size: 15 residues. The V end lost 7 bases, the J end lost 0 bases, and 16 bases lay between the germline ends.

V and J are TRBV5-1 and TRBJ1-1, with no clear D. From germline, CDR1 is SGHRS and CDR2 YFSETQ. V was trimmed by 5 bases and J by 4 bases, leaving 6 bases between them. This CDR3 has 11 residues. CDR3 protein: CASRESTEAFF. The CDR3 coding sequence is TGCGCCAGCAGGGAGAGCACTGAAGCTTTCTTT.

This chain uses TRBV10-2 with TRBJ2-5; TRBD2 aligns across 10 bases. The CDR3 loop spans 15 amino acids. V lost 4 bases, J lost 5 bases, and 7 bases stayed unmatched. Germline V gene lookup returns CDR1 WSHSY and CDR2 SAAADI. The DNA of the CDR3 is TGCGCCAGCAGTGGAGCTAGCGGGAGCAGGGAGACCCAGTACTTC. Amino acids: CASSGASGSRETQYF.